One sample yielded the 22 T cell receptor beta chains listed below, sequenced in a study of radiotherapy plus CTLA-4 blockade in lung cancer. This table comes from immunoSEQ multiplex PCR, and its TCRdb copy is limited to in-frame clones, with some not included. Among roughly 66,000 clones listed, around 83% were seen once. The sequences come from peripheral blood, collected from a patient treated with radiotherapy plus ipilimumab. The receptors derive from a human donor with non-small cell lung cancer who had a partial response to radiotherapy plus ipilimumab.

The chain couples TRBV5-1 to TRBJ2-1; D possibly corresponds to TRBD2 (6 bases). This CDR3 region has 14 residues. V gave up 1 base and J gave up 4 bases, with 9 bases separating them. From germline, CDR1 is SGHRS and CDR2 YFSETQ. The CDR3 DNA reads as TGCGCCAGCAGCTTGAATAGCGGTTACAATGAGCAGTTCTTC. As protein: CASSLNSGYNEQFF.

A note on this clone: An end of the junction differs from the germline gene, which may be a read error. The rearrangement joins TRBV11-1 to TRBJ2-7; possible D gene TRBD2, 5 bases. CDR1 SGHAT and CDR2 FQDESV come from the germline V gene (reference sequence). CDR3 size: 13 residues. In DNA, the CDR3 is TGTGCCAGCAGCCTAGCCCCTCGGGACGAGCAGTACTTC. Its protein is CASSLAPRDEQYF.

In DNA, the CDR3 is TGTGCCAGCAGTCCCTACAACGGACTAGCGGTAACCGGGGAGCTGTTTTTT. This gives the protein CASSPYNGLAVTGELFF. The V and J genes are TRBV27 and TRBJ2-2; TRBD2 matches 10 bases. Germline loops: CDR1 MNHEY, CDR2 SMNVEV (reference sequence). The CDR3 contains 17 residues. Losses at the gene ends were 5 bases for V and 5 bases for J; bases not matched to a gene: 11.

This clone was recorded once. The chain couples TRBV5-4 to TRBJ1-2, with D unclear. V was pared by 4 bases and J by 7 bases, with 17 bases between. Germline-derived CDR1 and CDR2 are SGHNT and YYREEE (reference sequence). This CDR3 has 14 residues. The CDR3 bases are TGTGCCAGCAGCAATTTGTCTCCGGGATCTGGCTACACCTTC. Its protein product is CASSNLSPGSGYTF. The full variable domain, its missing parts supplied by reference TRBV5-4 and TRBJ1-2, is ETGVTQSPTHLIKTRGQQVTLRCSSQSGHNTVSWYQQALGQGPQFIFQYYREEENGRGNFPPRFSGLQFPNYSSELNVNALELDDSALYLCASSNLSPGSGYTFGSGTRLTVV.

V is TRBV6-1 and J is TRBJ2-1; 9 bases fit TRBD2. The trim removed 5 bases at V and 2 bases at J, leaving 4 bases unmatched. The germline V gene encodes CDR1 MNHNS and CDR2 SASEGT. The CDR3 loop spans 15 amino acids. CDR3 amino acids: CASSLAGAAYNEQFF. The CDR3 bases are TGTGCCAGCAGTTTAGCGGGAGCGGCCTACAATGAGCAGTTCTTC.

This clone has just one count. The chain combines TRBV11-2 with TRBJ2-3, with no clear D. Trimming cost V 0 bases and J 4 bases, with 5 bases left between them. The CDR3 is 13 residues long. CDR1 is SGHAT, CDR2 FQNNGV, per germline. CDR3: CASSLDQADTQYF. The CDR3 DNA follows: TGTGCCAGCAGCTTAGATCAGGCAGATACGCAGTATTTT.

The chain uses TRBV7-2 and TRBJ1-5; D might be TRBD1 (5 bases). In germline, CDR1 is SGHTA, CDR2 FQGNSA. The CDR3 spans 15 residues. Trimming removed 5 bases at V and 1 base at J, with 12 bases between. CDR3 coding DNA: TGTGCCAGCAGCGAGGGGACTTCGAGCAATCAGCCCCAGCATTTT. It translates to CASSEGTSSNQPQHF.

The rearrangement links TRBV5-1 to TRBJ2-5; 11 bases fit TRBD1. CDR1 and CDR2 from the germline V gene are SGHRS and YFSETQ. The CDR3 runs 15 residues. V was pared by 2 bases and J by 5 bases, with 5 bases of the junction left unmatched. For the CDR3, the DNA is TGCGCCAGCAGCTTTCTGGGACAGGGGGGGGAGACCCAGTACTTC. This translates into CASSFLGQGGETQYF.

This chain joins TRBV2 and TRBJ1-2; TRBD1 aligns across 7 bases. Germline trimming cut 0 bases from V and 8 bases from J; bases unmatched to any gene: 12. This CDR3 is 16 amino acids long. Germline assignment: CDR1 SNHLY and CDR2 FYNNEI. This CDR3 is CASSEAYGRGIRGYTF. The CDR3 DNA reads TGTGCCAGCAGTGAAGCGTACGGCAGGGGGATCCGCGGCTACACCTTC.

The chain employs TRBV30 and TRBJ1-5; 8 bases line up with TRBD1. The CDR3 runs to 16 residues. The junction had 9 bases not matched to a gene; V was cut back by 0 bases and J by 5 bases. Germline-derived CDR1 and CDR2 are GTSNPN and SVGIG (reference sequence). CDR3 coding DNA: TGTGCCTGGAGTGTACCCCGGACAGGGTGGGATCAGCCCCAGCATTTT. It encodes CAWSVPRTGWDQPQHF.

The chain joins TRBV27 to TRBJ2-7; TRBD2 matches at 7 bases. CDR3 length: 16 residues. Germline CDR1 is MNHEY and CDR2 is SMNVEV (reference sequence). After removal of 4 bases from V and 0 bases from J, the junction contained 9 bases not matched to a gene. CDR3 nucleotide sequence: TGTGCCAGCAGTTCGGTATCTGGCGGGGGCTCCTACGAGCAGTACTTC. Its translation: CASSSVSGGGSYEQYF.

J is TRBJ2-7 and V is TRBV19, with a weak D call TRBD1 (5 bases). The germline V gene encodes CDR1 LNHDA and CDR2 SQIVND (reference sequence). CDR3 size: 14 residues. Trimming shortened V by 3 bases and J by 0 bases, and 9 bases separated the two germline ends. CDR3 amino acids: CASSITDSSYEQYF. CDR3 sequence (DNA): TGTGCCAGTAGTATTACCGACAGCTCCTACGAGCAGTACTTC.

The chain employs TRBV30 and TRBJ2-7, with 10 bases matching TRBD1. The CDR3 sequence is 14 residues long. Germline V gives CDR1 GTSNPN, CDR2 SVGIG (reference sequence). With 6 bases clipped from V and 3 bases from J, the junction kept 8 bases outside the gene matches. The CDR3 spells CACLQGTGDYEQYF. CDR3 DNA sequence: TGTGCCTGTTTACAGGGGACAGGGGACTACGAGCAGTACTTC. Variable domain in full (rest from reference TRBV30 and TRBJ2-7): SQTIHQWPATLVQPVGSPLSLECTVEGTSNPNLYWYRQAAGRGLQLLFYSVGIGQISSEVPQNLSASRPQDRQFILSSKKLLLSDSGFYLCACLQGTGDYEQYFGPGTRLTVT.

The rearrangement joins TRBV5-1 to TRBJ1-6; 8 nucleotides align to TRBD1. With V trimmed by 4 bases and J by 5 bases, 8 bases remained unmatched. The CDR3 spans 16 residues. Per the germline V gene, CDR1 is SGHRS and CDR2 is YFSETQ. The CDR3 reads CASSTAGQGNNSPLHF. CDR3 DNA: TGCGCCAGCAGCACTGCCGGACAGGGCAATAATTCACCCCTCCACTTT.

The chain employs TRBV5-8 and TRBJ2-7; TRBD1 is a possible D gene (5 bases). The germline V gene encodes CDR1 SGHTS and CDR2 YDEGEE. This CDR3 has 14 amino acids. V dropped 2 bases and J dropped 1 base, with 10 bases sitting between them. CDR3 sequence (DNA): TGTGCCAGCAGCTTTCAGGGCCTATCCTACGAGCAGTACTTC. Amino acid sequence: CASSFQGLSYEQYF.

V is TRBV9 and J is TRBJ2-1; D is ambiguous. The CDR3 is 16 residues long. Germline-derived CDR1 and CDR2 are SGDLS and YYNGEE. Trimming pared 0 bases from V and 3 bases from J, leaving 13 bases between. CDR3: CASSVGLNLNYNEQFF. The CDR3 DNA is TGTGCCAGCAGCGTAGGTTTGAACCTAAACTACAATGAGCAGTTCTTC.

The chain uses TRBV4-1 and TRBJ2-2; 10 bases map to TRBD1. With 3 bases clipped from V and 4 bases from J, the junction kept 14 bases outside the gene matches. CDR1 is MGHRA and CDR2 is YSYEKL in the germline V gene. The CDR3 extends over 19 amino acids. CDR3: CASSHGTGVGRGFTGELFF. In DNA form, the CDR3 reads TGCGCCAGCAGCCATGGGACAGGGGTTGGGCGAGGATTCACCGGGGAGCTGTTTTTT.

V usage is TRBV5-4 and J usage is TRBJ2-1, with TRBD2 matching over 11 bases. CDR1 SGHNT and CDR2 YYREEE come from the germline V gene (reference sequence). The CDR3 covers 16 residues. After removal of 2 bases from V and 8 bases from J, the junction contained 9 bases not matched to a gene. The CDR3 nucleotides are TGTGCCAGCAGCTTATCGTTAGCGGGAGGGCCATATGAGCAGTTCTTC. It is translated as CASSLSLAGGPYEQFF.

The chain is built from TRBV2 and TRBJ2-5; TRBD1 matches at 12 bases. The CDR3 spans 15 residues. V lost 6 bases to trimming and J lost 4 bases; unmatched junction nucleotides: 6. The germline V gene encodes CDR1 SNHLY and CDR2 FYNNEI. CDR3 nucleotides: TGTGCCAGCAGCCTTGGGACAGGGGGCGGAGAGACCCAGTACTTC. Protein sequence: CASSLGTGGGETQYF.

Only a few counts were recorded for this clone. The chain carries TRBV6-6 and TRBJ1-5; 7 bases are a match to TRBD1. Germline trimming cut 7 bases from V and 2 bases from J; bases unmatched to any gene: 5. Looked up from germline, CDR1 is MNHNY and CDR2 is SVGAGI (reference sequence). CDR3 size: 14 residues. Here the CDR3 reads CASTTQGGNQPQHF. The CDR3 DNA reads TGTGCCAGCACCACGCAGGGGGGCAATCAGCCCCAGCATTTT.

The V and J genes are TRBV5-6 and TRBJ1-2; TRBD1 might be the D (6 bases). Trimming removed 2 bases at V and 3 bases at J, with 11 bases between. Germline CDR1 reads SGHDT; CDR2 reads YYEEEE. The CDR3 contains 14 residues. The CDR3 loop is CASSLLKGDYGYTF. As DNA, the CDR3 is TGTGCCAGCAGCTTATTAAAGGGGGACTATGGCTACACCTTC.

For the CDR3, the DNA is TGTGCCAGCACCCCACCGGGGGGGGCGGATACGCAGTATTTT. Protein product: CASTPPGGADTQYF. The chain carries TRBV6-6 and TRBJ2-3; 8 bases match TRBD2. The CDR3 totals 14 residues. CDR1 MNHNY and CDR2 SVGAGI come from the germline V gene (reference sequence). V was clipped by 7 bases and J by 6 bases; unmatched bases: 9.